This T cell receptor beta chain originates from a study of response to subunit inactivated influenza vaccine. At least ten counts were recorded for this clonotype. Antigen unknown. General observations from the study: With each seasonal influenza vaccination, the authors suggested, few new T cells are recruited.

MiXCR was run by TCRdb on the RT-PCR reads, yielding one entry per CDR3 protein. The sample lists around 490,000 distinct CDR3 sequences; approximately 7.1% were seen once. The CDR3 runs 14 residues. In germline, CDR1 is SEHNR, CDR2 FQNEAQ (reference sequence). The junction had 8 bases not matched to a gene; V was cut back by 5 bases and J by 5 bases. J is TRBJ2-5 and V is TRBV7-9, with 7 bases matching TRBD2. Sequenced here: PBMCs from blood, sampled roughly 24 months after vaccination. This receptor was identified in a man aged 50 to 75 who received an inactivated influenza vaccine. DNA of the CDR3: TGTGCCAGCAGCCGGAGCGGGACTCTGGAGACCCAGTACTTC. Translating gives CASSRSGTLETQYF. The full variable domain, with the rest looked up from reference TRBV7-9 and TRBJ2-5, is DTGVSQNPRHKITKRGQNVTFRCDPISEHNRLYWYRQTLGQGPEFLTYFQNEAQLEKSRLLSDRFSAERPKGSFSTLEIQRTEQGDSAMYLCASSRSGTLETQYFGPGTRLLVL.